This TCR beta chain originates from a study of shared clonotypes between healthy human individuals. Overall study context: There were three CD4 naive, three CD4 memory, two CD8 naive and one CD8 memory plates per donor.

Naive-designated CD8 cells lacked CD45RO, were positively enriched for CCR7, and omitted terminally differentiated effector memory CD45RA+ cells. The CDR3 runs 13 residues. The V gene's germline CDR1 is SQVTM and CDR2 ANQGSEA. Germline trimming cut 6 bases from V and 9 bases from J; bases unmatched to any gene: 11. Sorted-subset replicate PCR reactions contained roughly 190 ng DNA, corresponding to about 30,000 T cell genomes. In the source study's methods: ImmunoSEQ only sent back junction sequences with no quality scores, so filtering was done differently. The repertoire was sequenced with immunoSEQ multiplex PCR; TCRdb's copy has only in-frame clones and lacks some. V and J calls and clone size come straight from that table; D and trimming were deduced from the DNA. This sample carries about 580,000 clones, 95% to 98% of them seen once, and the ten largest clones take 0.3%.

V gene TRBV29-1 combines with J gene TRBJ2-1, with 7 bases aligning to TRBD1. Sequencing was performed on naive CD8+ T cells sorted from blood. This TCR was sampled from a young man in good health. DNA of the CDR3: TGCAGCGTGTTGACAGGGATCCCCGTTGAGCAGTTCTTC. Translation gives CSVLTGIPVEQFF.